This TCR beta chain was identified during a study of blood T cells in healthy people across ages. Primers used in a second PCR of about 6 to 11 cycles were a sample-barcoded 5' primer and a J-beta primer mix. Via MiXCR, TCRdb re-called the 5' RACE reads, giving one row per CDR3 protein. The table has over 1,500,000 distinct CDR3 sequences, roughly 43% seen once. Note on this clonotype: Its antigen is undetermined.

Germline assignment: CDR1 SGHAT and CDR2 FQNNGV. The ends were cut back, 1 base at V and 2 bases at J, with 11 bases in the middle. CDR3 length: 15 amino acids. The study, taken as a whole, reports: Per million T cells, the diversity of TCR beta decreased roughly linearly as age advanced.

The genes are TRBV11-2 and TRBJ2-5; no firm D call. This receptor was identified in a human donor in good health. Specimen: blood. The CDR3 sequence is CASSLGSQSQETQYF. The CDR3 nucleotides are TGTGCCAGCAGCTTAGGCAGTCAGTCACAAGAGACCCAGTACTTC.